Following are 7 T cell receptor beta chains from one sample sequenced in a study of beta chain features in type 1 diabetes. Reverse transcription of all isolated RNA meant that expressed TCRB transcripts were sequenced. Using immunoSEQ multiplex PCR, the repertoire was profiled, and TCRdb retains in-frame clones only, with some absent. The sample has some 270,000 clones; under 8.5% are singletons. Material for sequencing was central memory CD4+ T cells from blood. These receptor sequences come from a woman under 30 in good health.

The CDR3 spells CASSLSWQGQRENIQYF. The CDR3 DNA reads as TGTGCCAGCAGTTTATCTTGGCAGGGCCAAAGGGAAAACATTCAGTACTTC. The rearrangement links TRBV27 to TRBJ2-4, with a possible D match to TRBD1 (5 bases). The V gene lost 0 bases and the J gene lost 5 bases, with 17 bases spanning the gap. This CDR3 is built from 17 residues. The germline gives CDR1 MNHEY, CDR2 SMNVEV (reference sequence).

This clone was detected only a few times. The chain employs TRBV7-2 and TRBJ2-5; TRBD2 aligns across 8 bases. V trimming: 2 bases; J trimming: 2 bases; junction bases outside the gene matches: 4. This CDR3 contains 15 residues. Germline lookup yields CDR1 SGHTA and CDR2 FQGNSA. CDR3 loop: CASSLTSGPQETQYF. In DNA form, the CDR3 reads TGTGCCAGCAGCTTAACTAGCGGCCCACAAGAGACCCAGTACTTC.

In its sample, this clone was seen a few times. The CDR3 reads CATSRDGTGPGNGYTF. The CDR3 region has the DNA TGTGCCACCAGCAGAGATGGGACAGGACCGGGAAATGGCTACACCTTC. The genes are TRBV15 and TRBJ1-2; 8 bases line up with TRBD1. The CDR3 totals 16 residues. Germline CDR1 and CDR2: LNHNV and YYDKDF (reference sequence). The J segment lost 6 bases and the V segment lost 0 bases, leaving 9 bases of the junction unmatched.

This rearrangement joins TRBV7-3 to TRBJ2-7; D gene unclear. The CDR3 totals 13 residues. Germline assignment: CDR1 SGHTA and CDR2 FQGTGA. The V end was cut by 5 bases, the J end by 7 bases, with 15 bases between. The CDR3 reads CASSHDPKGEQYF. The CDR3 DNA reads TGTGCCAGCAGCCACGACCCGAAAGGGGAGCAGTACTTC.

V is TRBV19 and J is TRBJ1-5; 8 positions match TRBD1. Germline-derived CDR1 and CDR2 are LNHDA and SQIVND (reference sequence). The CDR3 covers 15 residues. The trim removed 10 bases at V and 5 bases at J, leaving 13 bases unmatched. CDR3 in amino acids: CATNPIGQGHQPQHF. DNA of the CDR3: TGTGCCACTAACCCCATTGGACAGGGCCATCAGCCCCAGCATTTT.

This clone has a count of ten or more. V is TRBV7-9 and J is TRBJ2-3; no reliable D call. This CDR3 has 12 residues. CDR1 is SEHNR and CDR2 is FQNEAQ in the germline V gene (reference sequence). Between the trimmed V and J ends, which lost 9 bases and 1 base, there was a span of 8 bases. The DNA of the CDR3 is TGTGCCAGATCGTCCGGCACAGATACGCAGTATTTT. Its translation: CARSSGTDTQYF. Looking up the rest from reference TRBV7-9 and TRBJ2-3 gives the full variable domain: DTGVSQNPRHKITKRGQNVTFRCDPISEHNRLYWYRQTLGQGPEFLTYFQNEAQLEKSRLLSDRFSAERPKGSFSTLEIQRTEQGDSAMYLCARSSGTDTQYFGPGTRLTVL.

A few counts support this clone. J is TRBJ1-6 and V is TRBV6-1, with a possible D match to TRBD1 (5 bases). Germline V gene data show CDR1 as MNHNS and CDR2 as SASEGT. The CDR3 extends over 14 amino acids. The germline V and J ends were trimmed by 6 bases and 7 bases, with 13 bases remaining between them. The CDR3 DNA follows: TGTGCCAGCAGGCCCTCAGGGACCAATTCACCCCTCCACTTT. Protein: CASRPSGTNSPLHF.